This passage covers 11 T cell receptor beta chains from one sample sequenced in a study of tumor-infiltrating lymphocytes in primary liver carcinoma. With roughly 540 ng total RNA as template and a constant-region primer, TCR beta cDNA was made. A slightly modified ARM-PCR protocol with three nested multiplex PCR rounds produced these TCR beta libraries. Two initial PCR rounds of around 10 cycles each paired TRBV1-TRBV30 forward primers with a C-beta reverse primer. TCRdb ran MiXCR on the multiplex PCR reads and lists one entry per CDR3 protein. The sample gives roughly 48,000 distinct CDR3 sequences, about three quarters of which show up once; roughly 24% is in the top ten. It was from roughly 20-30 mg of unsorted bulk tissue that RNA and DNA were co-extracted. The sequencing input was liver tumor tissue from sampling region 3. Subset defined: tumor region T3, left-lateral pole. The receptors shown here come from a middle-aged man with primary liver carcinoma and hepatitis B virus infection.

Of note for this clonotype: Since no conserved phenylalanine or tryptophan closes the CDR3, a read error is the likely cause. The chain joins TRBV6-1 to TRBJ1-5; TRBD1 aligns across 8 bases. Germline V lookup: CDR1 MNHNS, CDR2 SASEGT. V was pared by 1 base and J by 6 bases, with 2 bases of the junction left unmatched. This CDR3 contains 14 residues. DNA for the CDR3: TGTGCCAGCAGTGAAGTGCAGGGGGCTCAGCCCCAGCATTCT. Protein: CASSEVQGAQPQHS.

Note on this clonotype: Mismatch with germline at one junction end may stem from a read error. The V call is TRBV11-2, the J call TRBJ2-7, with D unclear. CDR1 is SGHAT, CDR2 FQNNGV, per germline. The CDR3 extends over 14 amino acids. The DNA for the CDR3 is TGTACCAGCAGCTTCCTTTTTAGATCATACGAGCAGTACTTC. Its translation is CTSSFLFRSYEQYF.

The J gene is TRBJ2-1, the V gene TRBV6-5; a weak D match, TRBD2 (6 bases). Matching the DNA end better, TRBJ2-7 makes the J call doubtful. CDR3 size: 17 residues. From germline, CDR1 is MNHEY and CDR2 SVGAGI. The DNA of the CDR3 is TGTGCCAGCAGTTACTTTTCCGGGATTAGCGGCTACAATGAGCAGTACTTC. It codes for CASSYFSGISGYNEQYF.

The rearrangement links TRBV11-2 to TRBJ2-7, with D hard to call. Germline assignment: CDR1 SGHAT and CDR2 FQNNGV. The CDR3 has 14 amino acids. The ends were cut back, 5 bases at V and 6 bases at J, with 17 bases in the middle. The CDR3 nucleotides read TGTGCCAGCAGCCTTGGAGTTCCTCGTATCGAGCAGTACTTC. This codes for CASSLGVPRIEQYF.

This clonotype was counted many times. V gene TRBV6-2 or TRBV6-3 combines with J gene TRBJ2-3, with D possibly being TRBD1 or TRBD2 (5 bases each). Per the germline V gene, CDR1 is MNHEY and CDR2 is SVGEGT. V lost 7 bases, J lost 1 base, and 21 bases lay in between. This CDR3 spans 17 amino acids. The CDR3 DNA sequence: TGTGCCAGCAACACGAGGGATTCCCGGGACGGCACAGATACGCAGTATTTT. It specifies CASNTRDSRDGTDTQYF.

The chain combines TRBV6-1 with TRBJ2-7; 8 nucleotides match TRBD1. Germline V gene lookup returns CDR1 MNHNS and CDR2 SASEGT. The CDR3 loop spans 11 amino acids. This CDR3 reads CVSSRGPEQYF. The CDR3 region has the DNA TGTGTCAGTTCCAGGGGGCCCGAGCAGTACTTC.

Of note for this clonotype: This may stem from a read error, because a much larger clone lies one nucleotide away. This chain joins TRBV6-2 or TRBV6-3 and TRBJ2-7; D is unclear. The ends were cut back, 8 bases at V and 2 bases at J, with 13 bases in the middle. The CDR3 has 13 amino acids. CDR1 and CDR2 (germline): MNHEY, SVGEGT. CDR3 region: CASPSSGPYEQYF. Written as DNA, the CDR3 is TGTGCCAGCCCCTCTTCCGGCCCCTACGAGCAGTACTTC.

Comment on this clonotype: The conserved closing phenylalanine or tryptophan is absent in this CDR3, likely reflecting a read error. This chain links TRBV6-6 with TRBJ2-7; D unclear. The CDR3 has 14 residues. V lost 9 bases, J lost 7 bases, and 22 bases lay in between. Germline lookup yields CDR1 MNHNY and CDR2 SVGAGI (reference sequence). The CDR3 loop is CASRPRTQVREQYL. DNA of the CDR3: TGTGCCAGTAGACCTAGGACCCAGGTCCGGGAGCAGTACTTG.

This chain joins TRBV12-3 or TRBV12-4 and TRBJ2-1; the match to TRBD2 covers 11 bases. This CDR3 comprises 14 residues. The junction had 16 bases not matched to a gene; V was cut back by 8 bases and J by 16 bases. CDR3 sequence: CASRGLAGPNERFF. CDR3 bases: TGTGCCAGCCGCGGACTAGCGGGTCCCAATGAGCGATTCTTC.

In regard to this clonotype: At one end, the junction sequence differs from germline, possibly due to a read error. The chain combines TRBV4-1 with TRBJ1-4, with D perhaps TRBD1 (5 bases). CDR3 length: 16 amino acids. Germline values: CDR1 MGHRA, CDR2 YSYEKL. The CDR3 DNA is TGCGCCAGCAGCCGGATATATGGGGGTCCTAATGAAAAACTGTACTTT. Protein product: CASSRIYGGPNEKLYF.

For this clonotype: Germline and junction disagree at one end, which may indicate a read error. CDR3 DNA sequence: TGTGACAGCAGTTACGGACTAGCGAGAGACACCGGGGAGCTGTTTTTT. Protein: CDSSYGLARDTGELFF. The chain carries TRBV6-6 and TRBJ2-2; 9 bases fit TRBD2. The CDR3 length is 16 residues. Germline V gives CDR1 MNHNY, CDR2 SVGAGI (reference sequence).